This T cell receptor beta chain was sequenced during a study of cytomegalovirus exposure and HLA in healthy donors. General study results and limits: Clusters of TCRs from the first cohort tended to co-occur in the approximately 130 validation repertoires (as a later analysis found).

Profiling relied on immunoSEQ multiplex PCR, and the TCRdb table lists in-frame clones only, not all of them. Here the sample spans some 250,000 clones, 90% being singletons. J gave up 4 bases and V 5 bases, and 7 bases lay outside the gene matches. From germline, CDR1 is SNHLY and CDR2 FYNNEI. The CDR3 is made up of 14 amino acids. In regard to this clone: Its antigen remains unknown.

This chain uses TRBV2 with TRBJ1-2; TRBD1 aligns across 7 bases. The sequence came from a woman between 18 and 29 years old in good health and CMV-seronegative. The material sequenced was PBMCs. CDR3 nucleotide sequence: TGTGCCAGCAGTCCTACGGGACAGCTCTATGGCTACACCTTC. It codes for CASSPTGQLYGYTF.